The following is a T cell receptor (beta chain) sequence with its context. Source study methods: Amplification with reference gene primers provided the estimates of nucleated cell counts. TCRdb keeps only in-frame clones here, not all; method: immunoSEQ multiplex PCR. That table furnishes V, J and clone size, whereas the DNA furnished D and trimming. Here the sample spans roughly 250,000 clones, 80% to 90% being singletons. The CDR3 covers 17 residues. CDR1 and CDR2 (germline): LGHDT, YNNKEL (reference sequence). The J segment lost 0 bases and the V segment lost 1 base, leaving 2 bases of the junction unmatched. The sample comes from a study of blood T cell repertoires in COVID-19. Study-level background: Material from acute and convalescent COVID-19 was sourced from the United States, Italy and Spain.

The receptor comes from a woman between 35 and 50 years old with acute or convalescent COVID-19. The chain uses TRBV3-1 (or the pseudogene TRBV3-2) and TRBJ2-6, with TRBD2 identical over 8 bases. The material sequenced was peripheral blood. The CDR3 loop is CASSQGTSSSGANVLTF. CDR3 nucleotides: TGTGCCAGCAGCCAAGGGACTAGCAGCTCTGGGGCCAACGTCCTGACTTTC.